This T cell receptor (beta chain) was found in a study of blood T cell repertoires in COVID-19. Data came from immunoSEQ multiplex PCR; TCRdb stores just in-frame clones and leaves some out. Here the sample spans approximately 130,000 clones, over 60% being singletons. The source material was peripheral blood. The sequence came from a human donor in a cohort sampled during active COVID-19.

The CDR3 region is CASSPGSPIGYTF. In DNA, the CDR3 is TGTGCCAGCAGTCCAGGGTCACCTATTGGCTACACCTTC. The chain links TRBV7-9 to TRBJ1-2, with a weak D call TRBD1 (5 bases). The CDR3 sequence is 13 residues long. V lost 6 bases to trimming and J lost 7 bases, with 15 bases between them. The germline gives CDR1 SEHNR, CDR2 FQNEAQ (reference sequence).